This T cell receptor (beta chain) is drawn from a study of T cell repertoires in cytomegalovirus infection. On the study more broadly: The public TCR beta signatures pointed to both CMV infection and matching HLA type.

The V and J ends lost 7 bases and 2 bases, in that order; junction bases with no gene match: 5. This CDR3 contains 14 residues. Germline V gives CDR1 MDHEN, CDR2 SYDVKM. TCRdb re-called the reads with MiXCR, one entry per CDR3 protein. The sample shows 650,000 to 900,000 distinct CDR3 sequences, almost 30% of them seen only once. There are a few counts of this clonotype. Its antigen is currently unknown. The source material was cultured CD8+ T cells from PBMCs, sampled from culture after CMV antigen stimulation. The TCR sequence derives from a human donor in good health (CMV status not recorded). Some clones in this sample may be carry-over from other donors' samples. V usage is TRBV28 and J usage is TRBJ2-1; TRBD2 agrees at 7 bases. This CDR3 reads CASTPGGTYNEQFF. For the CDR3, the DNA is TGTGCCAGCACCCCCGGGGGGACCTACAATGAGCAGTTCTTC.